This TCR beta chain was profiled in a study of blood T cell repertoires in COVID-19. Patients at the Seattle site were enrolled during active infection and followed longitudinally. The ends lost 4 bases at V and 2 bases at J; junction bases unmatched: 5. The CDR3 has 14 amino acids. The germline V gene has CDR1 SGHNT and CDR2 YYREEE (reference sequence). Authors' data handling: Estimates of nucleated cell counts were drawn from the amplification of reference gene primers. Generated by immunoSEQ multiplex PCR, the TCRdb table keeps only in-frame clones and is missing some. V, J and clone size are taken as reported in that table, and D and trimming were inferred from the DNA itself. The sample has a few hundred thousand clones, 91% seen once.

The rearrangement uses TRBV5-4 and TRBJ2-7; 8 positions match TRBD2. Sample: peripheral blood. The TCR comes from a person aged 18 to 30 with COVID-19, enrolled during active disease. The CDR3 sequence is CASSGGTRPYEQYF. The CDR3 coding sequence is TGTGCCAGCAGCGGCGGGACTAGACCCTACGAGCAGTACTTC.